The following is a TCR beta chain sequence with its context. How the authors handled the data: Nucleated cell counts were estimated from reference gene primer amplification. The repertoire was sequenced with immunoSEQ multiplex PCR; TCRdb's copy has only in-frame clones and lacks some. V and J calls plus clone size are reproduced from that table; the DNA served to infer D and trimming. The table has about 140,000 clones, approximately 90% seen once; the top ten hold about 11%. The source of the sample is a study of blood T cell repertoires in COVID-19. Study as a whole: Some COVID-19 samples were acute and others convalescent; all came from the United States, Italy and Spain.

The germline gives CDR1 KGHSH, CDR2 LQKENI. The ends lost 5 bases at V and 11 bases at J; junction bases unmatched: 11. CDR3 length equals 13 residues. The chain uses TRBV18 and TRBJ1-1; 7 bases align to TRBD1. The receptor was isolated from a woman older than 75 with acute or convalescent COVID-19. The sequenced sample was peripheral blood. The CDR3 sequence is CASSAGTAEGAFF. Written as DNA, the CDR3 is TGTGCCAGCTCAGCCGGGACAGCCGAAGGGGCTTTCTTT.